The text below deals with one T cell receptor (beta chain). Antigen: not known. The repertoire was sequenced with immunoSEQ multiplex PCR; TCRdb's copy has only in-frame clones and lacks some. This table holds tens of thousands of clones, approximately 90% found once. The sample originates from a study of T cells after posttransplantation cyclophosphamide. This CDR3 is built from 15 residues. Trimming cost V 0 bases and J 3 bases, with 13 bases left between them. Germline loops: CDR1 SGHRS, CDR2 YFSETQ. Overall study findings and caveats: Tissue-infiltrating T cells from skin or gut overlapped little with blood T cells.

The sample taken for sequencing was PBMCs. The source of this sequence is a woman in her forties or fifties in good health and a related stem cell transplant donor. V gene TRBV5-1 combines with J gene TRBJ2-7; D is perhaps TRBD1 (6 bases). As DNA, the CDR3 is TGCGCCAGCAGCTTGGAGGCAGGGGCTGGCTACGAGCAGTACTTC. Protein sequence: CASSLEAGAGYEQYF. The variable domain in full, completed from reference TRBV5-1 and TRBJ2-7, reads KAGVTQTPRYLIKTRGQQVTLSCSPISGHRSVSWYQQTPGQGLQFLFEYFSETQRNKGNFPGRFSGRQFSNSRSEMNVSTLELGDSALYLCASSLEAGAGYEQYFGPGTRLTVT.